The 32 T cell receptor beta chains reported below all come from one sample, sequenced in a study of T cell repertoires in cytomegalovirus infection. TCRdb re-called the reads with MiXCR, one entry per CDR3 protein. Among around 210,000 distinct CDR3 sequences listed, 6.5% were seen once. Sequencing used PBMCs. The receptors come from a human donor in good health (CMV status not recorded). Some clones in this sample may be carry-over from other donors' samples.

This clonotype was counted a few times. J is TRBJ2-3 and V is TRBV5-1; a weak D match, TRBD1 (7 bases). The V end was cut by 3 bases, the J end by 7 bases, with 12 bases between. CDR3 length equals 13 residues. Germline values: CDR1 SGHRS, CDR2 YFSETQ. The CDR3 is CASSWTGGNTQYF. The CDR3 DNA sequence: TGCGCCAGCAGCTGGACAGGAGGGAATACGCAGTATTTT.

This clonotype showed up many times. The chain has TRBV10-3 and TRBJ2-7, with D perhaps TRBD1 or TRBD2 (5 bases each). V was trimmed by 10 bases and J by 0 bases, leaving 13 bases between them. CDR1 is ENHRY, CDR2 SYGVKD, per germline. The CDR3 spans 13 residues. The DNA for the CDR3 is TGTGCCAACGGGGACGGCAACTCCTACGAGCAGTACTTC. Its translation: CANGDGNSYEQYF.

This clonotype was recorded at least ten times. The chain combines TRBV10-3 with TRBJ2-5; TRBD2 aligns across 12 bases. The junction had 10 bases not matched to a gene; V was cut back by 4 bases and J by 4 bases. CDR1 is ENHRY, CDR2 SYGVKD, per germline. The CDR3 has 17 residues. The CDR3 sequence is CAISALLAGGPGETQYF. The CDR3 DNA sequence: TGTGCCATCAGTGCCCTACTAGCGGGGGGCCCCGGAGAGACCCAGTACTTC.

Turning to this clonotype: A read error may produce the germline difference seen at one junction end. CDR3: CASRLATGTDAQYF. Written as DNA, the CDR3 is TGTGCCAGCAGACTAGCGACCGGCACAGATGCGCAGTATTTT. The chain combines TRBV6-2 or TRBV6-3 with TRBJ2-3; 7 bases agree with TRBD2. The length of the CDR3 is 14 residues. Germline-derived CDR1 and CDR2 are MNHEY and SVGEGT.

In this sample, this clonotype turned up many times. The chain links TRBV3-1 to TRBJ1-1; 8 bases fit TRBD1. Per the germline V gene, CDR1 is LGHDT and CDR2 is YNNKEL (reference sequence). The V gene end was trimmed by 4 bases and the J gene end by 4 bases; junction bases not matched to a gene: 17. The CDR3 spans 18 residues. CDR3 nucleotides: TGTGCCAGCAGCCTACCCCCCGCGACAGGGGCCCACTCCACTGAAGCTTTCTTT. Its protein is CASSLPPATGAHSTEAFF.

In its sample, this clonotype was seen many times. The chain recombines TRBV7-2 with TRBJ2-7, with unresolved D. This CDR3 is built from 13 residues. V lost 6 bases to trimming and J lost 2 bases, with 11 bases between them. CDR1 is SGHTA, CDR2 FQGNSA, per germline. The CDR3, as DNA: TGTGCCAGCAGTCGGACCGACGCCTACGAGCAGTACTTC. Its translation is CASSRTDAYEQYF.

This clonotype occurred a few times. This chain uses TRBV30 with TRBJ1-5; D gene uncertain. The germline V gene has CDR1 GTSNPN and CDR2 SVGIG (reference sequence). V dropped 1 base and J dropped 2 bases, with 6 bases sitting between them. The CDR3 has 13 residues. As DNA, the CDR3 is TGTGCCTGGAGTGGGAAGCGCAATCAGCCCCAGCATTTT. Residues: CAWSGKRNQPQHF.

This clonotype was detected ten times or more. The CDR3 region has the DNA TGTGCCAGCAGCTTGGCCGCAGGCGGGGAGCAGTACTTC. It is translated as CASSLAAGGEQYF. The V and J genes are TRBV5-5 and TRBJ2-7; weak D call: TRBD2 (5 bases). The germline V gene has CDR1 SGHKS and CDR2 YYEKEE (reference sequence). V lost 0 bases, J lost 7 bases, and 11 bases lay in between. This CDR3 spans 13 amino acids.

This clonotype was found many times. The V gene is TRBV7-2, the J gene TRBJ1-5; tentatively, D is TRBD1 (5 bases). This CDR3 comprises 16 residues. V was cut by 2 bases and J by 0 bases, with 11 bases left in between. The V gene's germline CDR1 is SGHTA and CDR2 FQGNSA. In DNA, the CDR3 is TGTGCCAGCAGCTTATTTCAGGGTAATAGCAATCAGCCCCAGCATTTT. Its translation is CASSLFQGNSNQPQHF. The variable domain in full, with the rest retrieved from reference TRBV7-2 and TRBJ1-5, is GAGVSQSPSNKVTEKGKDVELRCDPISGHTALYWYRQSLGQGLEFLIYFQGNSAPDKSGLPSDRFSAERTGGSVSTLTIQRTQQEDSAVYLCASSLFQGNSNQPQHFGDGTRLSIL.

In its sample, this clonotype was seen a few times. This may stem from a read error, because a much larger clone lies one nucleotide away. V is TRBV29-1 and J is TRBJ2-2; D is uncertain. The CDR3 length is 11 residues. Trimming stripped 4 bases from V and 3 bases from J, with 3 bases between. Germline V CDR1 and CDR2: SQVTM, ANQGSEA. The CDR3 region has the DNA TGCAGCGTTGTGGACACCGGGGAGCTGTTTTTT. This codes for CSVVDTGELFF.

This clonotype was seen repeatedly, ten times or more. The CDR3 sequence is CASIAGQGDLSGTEAFF. CDR3 DNA sequence: TGTGCCAGCATTGCAGGACAGGGGGATTTGTCGGGAACTGAAGCTTTCTTT. The V call is TRBV2, the J call TRBJ1-1; 10 nucleotides line up with TRBD1. Looked up from germline, CDR1 is SNHLY and CDR2 is FYNNEI. J gave up 5 bases and V 7 bases, and 16 bases lay outside the gene matches. This CDR3 spans 17 amino acids.

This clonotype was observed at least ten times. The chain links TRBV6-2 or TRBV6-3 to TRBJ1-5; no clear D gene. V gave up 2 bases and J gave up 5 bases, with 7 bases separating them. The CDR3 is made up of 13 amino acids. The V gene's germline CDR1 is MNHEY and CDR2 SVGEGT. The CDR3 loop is CASSYEIDQPQHF. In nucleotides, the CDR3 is TGTGCCAGCAGTTACGAGATCGATCAGCCCCAGCATTTT.

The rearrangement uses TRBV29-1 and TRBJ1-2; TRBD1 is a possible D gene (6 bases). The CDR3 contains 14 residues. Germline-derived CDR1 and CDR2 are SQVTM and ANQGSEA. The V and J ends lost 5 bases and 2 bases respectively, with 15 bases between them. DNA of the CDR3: TGCAGCGTTTCTGGGTTAAGGGGGAACTATGGCTACACCTTC. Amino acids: CSVSGLRGNYGYTF.

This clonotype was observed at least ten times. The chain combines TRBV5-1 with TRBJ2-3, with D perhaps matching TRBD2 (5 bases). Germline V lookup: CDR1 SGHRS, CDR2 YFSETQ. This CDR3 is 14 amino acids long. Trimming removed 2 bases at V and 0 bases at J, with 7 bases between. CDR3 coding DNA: TGCGCCAGCAGCTTCAGGACTAGCACAGATACGCAGTATTTT. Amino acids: CASSFRTSTDTQYF.

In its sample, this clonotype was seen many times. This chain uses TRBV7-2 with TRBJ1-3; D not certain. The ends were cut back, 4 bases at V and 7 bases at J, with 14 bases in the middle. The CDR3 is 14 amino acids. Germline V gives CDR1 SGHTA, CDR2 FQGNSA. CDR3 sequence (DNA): TGTGCCAGCAGCTCCCTAATATCCGGGAACACCATATATTTT. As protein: CASSSLISGNTIYF. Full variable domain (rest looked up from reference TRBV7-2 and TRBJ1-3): GAGVSQSPSNKVTEKGKDVELRCDPISGHTALYWYRQSLGQGLEFLIYFQGNSAPDKSGLPSDRFSAERTGGSVSTLTIQRTQQEDSAVYLCASSSLISGNTIYFGEGSWLTVV.

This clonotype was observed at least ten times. The CDR3 loop is CASSLSSGRTPDTQYF. In DNA form, the CDR3 reads TGTGCCAGCAGCTTGTCGTCGGGCAGAACCCCAGATACGCAGTATTTT. This chain connects TRBV7-2 to TRBJ2-3; unclear D gene. Trimming pared 3 bases from V and 4 bases from J, leaving 17 bases between. Germline V gene data show CDR1 as SGHTA and CDR2 as FQGNSA. This CDR3 contains 16 residues. The complete variable domain, with remaining parts taken from reference TRBV7-2 and TRBJ2-3, reads GAGVSQSPSNKVTEKGKDVELRCDPISGHTALYWYRQSLGQGLEFLIYFQGNSAPDKSGLPSDRFSAERTGGSVSTLTIQRTQQEDSAVYLCASSLSSGRTPDTQYFGPGTRLTVL.

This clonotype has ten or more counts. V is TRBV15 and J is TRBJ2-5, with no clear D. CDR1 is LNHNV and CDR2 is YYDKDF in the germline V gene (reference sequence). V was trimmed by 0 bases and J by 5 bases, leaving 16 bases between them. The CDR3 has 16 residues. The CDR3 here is CATSRDLGRPGETQYF. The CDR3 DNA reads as TGTGCCACCAGCAGAGATTTGGGTCGCCCTGGGGAGACCCAGTACTTC.

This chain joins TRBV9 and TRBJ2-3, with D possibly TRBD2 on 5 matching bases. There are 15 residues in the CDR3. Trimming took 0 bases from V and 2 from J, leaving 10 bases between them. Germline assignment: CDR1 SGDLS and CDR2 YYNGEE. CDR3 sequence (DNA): TGTGCCAGCAGCGTAGTTCGAGGGAACACAGATACGCAGTATTTT. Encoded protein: CASSVVRGNTDTQYF.

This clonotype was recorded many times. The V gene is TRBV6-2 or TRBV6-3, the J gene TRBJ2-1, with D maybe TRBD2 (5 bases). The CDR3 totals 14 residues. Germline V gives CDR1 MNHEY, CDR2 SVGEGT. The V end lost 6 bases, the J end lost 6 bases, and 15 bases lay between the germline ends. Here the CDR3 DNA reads TGTGCCAGCAGCCCTACCGGACTGATCAATGAGCAGTTCTTC. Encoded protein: CASSPTGLINEQFF.

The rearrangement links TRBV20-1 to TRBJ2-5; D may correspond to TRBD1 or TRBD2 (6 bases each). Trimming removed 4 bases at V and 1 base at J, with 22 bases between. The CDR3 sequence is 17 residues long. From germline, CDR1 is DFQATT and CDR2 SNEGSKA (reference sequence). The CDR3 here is CSAIPTSNRGLQETQYF. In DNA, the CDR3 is TGCAGTGCTATCCCGACCTCCAATCGGGGGCTCCAAGAGACCCAGTACTTC.

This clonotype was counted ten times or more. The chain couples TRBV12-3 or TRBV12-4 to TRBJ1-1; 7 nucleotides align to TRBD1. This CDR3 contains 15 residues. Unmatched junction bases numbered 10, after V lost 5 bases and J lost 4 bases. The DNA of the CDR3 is TGTGCCAGCAGTCTCCACGGGACAGTCGGCACTGAAGCTTTCTTT. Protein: CASSLHGTVGTEAFF.

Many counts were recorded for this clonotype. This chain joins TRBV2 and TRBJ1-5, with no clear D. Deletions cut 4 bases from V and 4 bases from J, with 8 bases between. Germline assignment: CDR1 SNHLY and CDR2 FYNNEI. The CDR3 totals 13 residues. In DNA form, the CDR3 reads TGTGCCAGCAGTGGGCTTCGTAATCAGCCCCAGCATTTT. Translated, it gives CASSGLRNQPQHF.

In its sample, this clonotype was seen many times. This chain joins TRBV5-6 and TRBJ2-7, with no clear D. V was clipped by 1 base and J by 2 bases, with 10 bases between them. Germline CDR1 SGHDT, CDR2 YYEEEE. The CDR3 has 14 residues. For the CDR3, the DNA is TGTGCCAGCAGCTTGATGGCACCGACCTACGAGCAGTACTTC. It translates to CASSLMAPTYEQYF.

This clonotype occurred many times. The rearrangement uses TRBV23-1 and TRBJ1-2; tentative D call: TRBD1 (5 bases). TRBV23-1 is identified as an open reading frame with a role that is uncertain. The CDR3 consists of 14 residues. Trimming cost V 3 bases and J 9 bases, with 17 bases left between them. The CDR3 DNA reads TGCGCCAGCAGTCAGCAGAGGGACGTTCCGCGCTACACCTTC. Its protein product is CASSQQRDVPRYTF.

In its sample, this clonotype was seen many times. The CDR3 region has the DNA TGTGCCAGCAGCTTAGCGAAAGGACTAGCGGTTGAGCAGTTCTTC. It specifies CASSLAKGLAVEQFF. This rearrangement joins TRBV7-2 to TRBJ2-1; 10 positions agree with TRBD2. Germline CDR1 SGHTA, CDR2 FQGNSA. The CDR3 sequence is 15 residues long. V lost 0 bases and J lost 9; bases outside the gene matches: 5.

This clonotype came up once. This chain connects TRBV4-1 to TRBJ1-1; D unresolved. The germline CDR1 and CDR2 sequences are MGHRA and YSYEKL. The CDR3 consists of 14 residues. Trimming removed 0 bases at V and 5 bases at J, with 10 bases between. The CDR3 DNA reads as TGCGCCAGCAGCCAAGATATAGGGAAGACTGAAGCTTTCTTT. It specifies CASSQDIGKTEAFF.

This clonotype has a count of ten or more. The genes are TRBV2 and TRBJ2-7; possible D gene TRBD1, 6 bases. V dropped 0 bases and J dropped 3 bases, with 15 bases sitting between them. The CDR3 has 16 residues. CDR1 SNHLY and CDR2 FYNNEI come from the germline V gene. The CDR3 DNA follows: TGTGCCAGCAGTGAAGCGCTTCCACAGGGCCTCTACGAGCAGTACTTC. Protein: CASSEALPQGLYEQYF.

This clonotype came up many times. For the CDR3, the DNA is TGCGCCAGCAGCCAAATTGACAGTCCTTTTAAGGGCTACACCTTC. Translated, it gives CASSQIDSPFKGYTF. The chain couples TRBV4-3 to TRBJ1-2; maybe TRBD1 (5 bases). The CDR3 runs to 15 residues. Trimming pared 2 bases from V and 8 bases from J, leaving 18 bases between. Per germline, CDR1 LGHNA and CDR2 YSLEER.

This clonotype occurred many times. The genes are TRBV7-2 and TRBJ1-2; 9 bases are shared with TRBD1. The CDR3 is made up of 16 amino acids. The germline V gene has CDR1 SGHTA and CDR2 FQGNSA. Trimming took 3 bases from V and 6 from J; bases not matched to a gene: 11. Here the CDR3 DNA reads TGTGCCAGCAGCTTCACCATCTCCGGGACAGGGAATGGCTACACCTTC. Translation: CASSFTISGTGNGYTF. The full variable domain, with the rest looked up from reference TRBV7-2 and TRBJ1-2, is GAGVSQSPSNKVTEKGKDVELRCDPISGHTALYWYRQSLGQGLEFLIYFQGNSAPDKSGLPSDRFSAERTGGSVSTLTIQRTQQEDSAVYLCASSFTISGTGNGYTFGSGTRLTVV.

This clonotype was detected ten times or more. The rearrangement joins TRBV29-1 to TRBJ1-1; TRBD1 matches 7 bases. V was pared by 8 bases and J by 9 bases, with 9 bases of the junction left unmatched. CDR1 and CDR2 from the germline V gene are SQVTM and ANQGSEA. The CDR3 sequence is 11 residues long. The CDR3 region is CSSQGTSQAFF. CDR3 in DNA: TGCAGCTCACAGGGGACCTCACAAGCTTTCTTT.

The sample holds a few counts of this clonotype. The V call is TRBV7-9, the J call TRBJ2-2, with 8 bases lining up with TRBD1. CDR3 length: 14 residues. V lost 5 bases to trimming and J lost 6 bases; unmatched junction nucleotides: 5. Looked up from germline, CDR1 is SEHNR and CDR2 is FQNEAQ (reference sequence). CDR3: CASSPQGVAGELFF. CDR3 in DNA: TGTGCCAGCAGCCCACAGGGGGTAGCCGGGGAGCTGTTTTTT.

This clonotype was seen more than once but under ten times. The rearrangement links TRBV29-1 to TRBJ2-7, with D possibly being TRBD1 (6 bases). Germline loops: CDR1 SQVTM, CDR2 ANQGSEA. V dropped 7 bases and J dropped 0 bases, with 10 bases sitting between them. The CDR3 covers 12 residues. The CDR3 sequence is CSAWTASYEQYF. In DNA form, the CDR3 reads TGCAGCGCCTGGACAGCCTCCTACGAGCAGTACTTC.